This T cell receptor (beta chain) was sequenced in a study of cytomegalovirus exposure and HLA in healthy donors. Study outcomes and limitations: Highest at DRB1 and lowest at HLA-C, TCR association rates differed among HLA loci in a later analysis. Among CMV-associated TCR beta chains, most appeared HLA-restricted in a later analysis. A missense variant in DCLRE1C was later tied to TCR beta V- and J-gene trimming.

The germline CDR1 and CDR2 sequences are MNHEY and SMNVEV (reference sequence). J lost 2 bases, V lost 5 bases, and 4 bases had no gene match. The CDR3 covers 14 residues. PCR amplification relied on 60 Vbeta primers (plus 13 Jbeta primers). Data came from immunoSEQ multiplex PCR; TCRdb stores just in-frame clones and leaves some out. The sample includes 55,000 to 70,000 clones, 80% seen only once; the top ten take about 4%. In the case of this clone: Its specificity is not known.

Sequences were obtained from PBMCs. V usage is TRBV27 and J usage is TRBJ2-5; 8 bases fit TRBD2. This sequence was found in a woman in her thirties or forties in good health and CMV-seronegative. Here the CDR3 DNA reads TGTGCCAGCAGTAGCGGGAGAGGACAAGAGACCCAGTACTTC. Amino acid sequence: CASSSGRGQETQYF.